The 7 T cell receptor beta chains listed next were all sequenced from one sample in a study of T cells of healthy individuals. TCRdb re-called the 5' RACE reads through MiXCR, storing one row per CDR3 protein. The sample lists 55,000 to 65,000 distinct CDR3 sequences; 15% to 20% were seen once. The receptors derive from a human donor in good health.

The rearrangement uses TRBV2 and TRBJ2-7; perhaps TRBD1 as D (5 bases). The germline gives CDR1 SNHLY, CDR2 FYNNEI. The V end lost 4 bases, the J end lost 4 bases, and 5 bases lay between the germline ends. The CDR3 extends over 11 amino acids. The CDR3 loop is CASSAGYEQYF. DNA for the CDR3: TGTGCCAGCAGTGCAGGGTACGAGCAGTACTTC.

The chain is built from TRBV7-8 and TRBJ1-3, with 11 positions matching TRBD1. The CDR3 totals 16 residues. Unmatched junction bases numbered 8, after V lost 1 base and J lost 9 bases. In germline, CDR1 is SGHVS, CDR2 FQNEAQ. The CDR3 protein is CASSLVRTGGFGTIYF. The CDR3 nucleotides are TGTGCCAGCAGCTTAGTCCGGACAGGGGGCTTCGGCACCATATATTTT.

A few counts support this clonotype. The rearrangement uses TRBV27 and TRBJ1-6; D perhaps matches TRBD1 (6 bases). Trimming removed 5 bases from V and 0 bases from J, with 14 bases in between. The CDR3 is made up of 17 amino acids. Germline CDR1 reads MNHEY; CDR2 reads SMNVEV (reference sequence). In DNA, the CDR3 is TGTGCCAGCAGTCCACGGACAGTGAGCTCCTATAATTCACCCCTCCACTTT. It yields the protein CASSPRTVSSYNSPLHF.

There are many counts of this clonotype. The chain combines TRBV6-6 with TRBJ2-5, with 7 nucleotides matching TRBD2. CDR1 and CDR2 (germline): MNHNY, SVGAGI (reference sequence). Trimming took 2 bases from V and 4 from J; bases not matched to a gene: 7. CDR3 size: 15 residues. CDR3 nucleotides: TGTGCCAGCAGTTACACCGGGACTATTCGAGAGACCCAGTACTTC. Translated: CASSYTGTIRETQYF.

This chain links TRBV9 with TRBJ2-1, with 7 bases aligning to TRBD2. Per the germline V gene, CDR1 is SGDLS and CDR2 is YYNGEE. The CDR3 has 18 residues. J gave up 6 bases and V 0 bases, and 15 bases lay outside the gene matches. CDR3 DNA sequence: TGTGCCAGCAGCGTAGGGGTCGGGACTACCTTAAGGGGCAATGAGCAGTTCTTC. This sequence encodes CASSVGVGTTLRGNEQFF.

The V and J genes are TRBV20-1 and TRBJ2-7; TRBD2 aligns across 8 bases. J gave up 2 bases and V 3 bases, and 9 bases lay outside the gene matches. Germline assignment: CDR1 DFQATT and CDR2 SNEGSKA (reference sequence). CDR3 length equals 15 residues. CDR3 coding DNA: TGCAGTGCTAGCCGGGCGGGACTAGTGGCCTACGAGCAGTACTTC. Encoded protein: CSASRAGLVAYEQYF.

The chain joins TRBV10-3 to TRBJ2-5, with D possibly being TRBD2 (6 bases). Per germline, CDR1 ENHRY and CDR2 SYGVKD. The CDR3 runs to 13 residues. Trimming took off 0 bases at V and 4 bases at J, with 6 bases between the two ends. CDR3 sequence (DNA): TGTGCCATCAGTGAGTCCGGGGGAGAGACCCAGTACTTC. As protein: CAISESGGETQYF.